This T cell receptor beta chain was sequenced for a study of regulatory T cells in long-lasting Graves disease. TCR beta libraries were built with iRepertoire HTBI primers and Arm-PCR of CDR3 regions. Original processing methods: The samples yielded approximately 62 TRBV and 14 to 15 TRBJ segments. TCRdb reanalysed the multiplex PCR reads using MiXCR and keeps one entry per CDR3 protein. These V and J calls originate from TCRdb's pipeline instead of the authors' own analysis. The sample lists a few hundred thousand distinct CDR3 sequences, around 11% occurring once. This clonotype was observed a handful of times. The time point denotes: newly diagnosed GD, antithyroid drugs for less than 3 months. After RNA was extracted from PBMCs, the TCR library was made from it. These data also featured in a second study, about T cells in Graves' hyperthyroidism and ophthalmopathy. That report notes: The TCR CDR3 was amplified in a first-round RT-PCR using the HTBI primer set.

The sequence was obtained from a woman aged 18-30 years with Graves disease. The sample was peripheral blood mononuclear cells (PBMCs), taken at new diagnosis, from a patient treated with antithyroid drugs.

DNA of the CDR3: TGTGCCAGCGTTGGGGGTACGGGGAATTCACCCCTCCACTTT. Amino acids: CASVGGTGNSPLHF. This chain links TRBV7-2 with TRBJ1-6, with a tentative D call TRBD1 (5 bases). Germline assignment: CDR1 SGHTA and CDR2 FQGNSA. With 8 bases removed from V and 7 bases from J, the gap between germline ends came to 15 bases. The CDR3 has 14 residues.